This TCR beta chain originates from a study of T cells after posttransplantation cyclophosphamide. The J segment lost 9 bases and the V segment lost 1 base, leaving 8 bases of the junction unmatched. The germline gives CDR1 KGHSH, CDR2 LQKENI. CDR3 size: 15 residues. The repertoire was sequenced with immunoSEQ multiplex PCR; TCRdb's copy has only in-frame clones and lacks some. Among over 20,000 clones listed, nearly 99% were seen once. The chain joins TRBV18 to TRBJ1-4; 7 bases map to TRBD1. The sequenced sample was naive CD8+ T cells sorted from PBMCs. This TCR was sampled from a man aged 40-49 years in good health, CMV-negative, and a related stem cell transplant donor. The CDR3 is CASSPRVQGVQKLFF. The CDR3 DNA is TGTGCCAGCTCACCACGGGTGCAGGGGGTTCAAAAACTGTTTTTT.